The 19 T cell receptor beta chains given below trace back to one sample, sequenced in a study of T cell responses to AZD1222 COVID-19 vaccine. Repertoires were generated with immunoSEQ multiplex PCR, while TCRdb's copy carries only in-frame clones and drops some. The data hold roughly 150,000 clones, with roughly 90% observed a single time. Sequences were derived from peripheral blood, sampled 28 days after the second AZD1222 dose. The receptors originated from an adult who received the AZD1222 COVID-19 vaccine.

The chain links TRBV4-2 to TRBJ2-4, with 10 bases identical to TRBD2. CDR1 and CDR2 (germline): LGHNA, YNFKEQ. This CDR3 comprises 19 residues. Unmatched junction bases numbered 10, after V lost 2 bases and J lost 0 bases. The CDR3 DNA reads TGTGCCAGCAGCCAAAGCGCTAGCGGGAGTATGGCAGCCAAAAACATTCAGTACTTC. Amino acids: CASSQSASGSMAAKNIQYF.

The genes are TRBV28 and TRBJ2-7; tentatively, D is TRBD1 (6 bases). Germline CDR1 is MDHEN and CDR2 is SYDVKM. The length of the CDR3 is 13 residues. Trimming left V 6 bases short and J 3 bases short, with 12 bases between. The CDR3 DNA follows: TGTGCCAGCAGGGGGGCTCTCGACTACGAGCAGTACTTC. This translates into CASRGALDYEQYF.

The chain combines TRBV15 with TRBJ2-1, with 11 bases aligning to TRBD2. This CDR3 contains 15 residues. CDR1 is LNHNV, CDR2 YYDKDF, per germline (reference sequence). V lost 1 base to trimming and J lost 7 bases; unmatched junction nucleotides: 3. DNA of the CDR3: TGTGCCACCAGCAGAGTAGCGGGGGGGCGGAATGAGCAGTTCTTC. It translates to CATSRVAGGRNEQFF.

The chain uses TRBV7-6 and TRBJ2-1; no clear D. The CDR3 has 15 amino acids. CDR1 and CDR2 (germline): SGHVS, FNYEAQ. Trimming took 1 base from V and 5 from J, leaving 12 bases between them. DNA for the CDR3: TGTGCCAGCAGCTTAGGTGGGTCTCCGAACAATGAGCAGTTCTTC. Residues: CASSLGGSPNNEQFF.

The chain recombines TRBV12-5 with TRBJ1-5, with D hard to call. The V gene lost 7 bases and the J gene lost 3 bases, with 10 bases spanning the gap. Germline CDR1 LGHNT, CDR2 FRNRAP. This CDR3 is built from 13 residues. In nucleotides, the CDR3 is TGTGCTAGTGCCCCGGAGGACAATCAGCCCCAGCATTTT. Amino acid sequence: CASAPEDNQPQHF. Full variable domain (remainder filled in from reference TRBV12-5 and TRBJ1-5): DARVTQTPRHKVTEMGQEVTMRCQPILGHNTVFWYRQTMMQGLELLAYFRNRAPLDDSGMPKDRFSAEMPDATLATLKIQPSEPRDSAVYFCASAPEDNQPQHFGDGTRLSIL.

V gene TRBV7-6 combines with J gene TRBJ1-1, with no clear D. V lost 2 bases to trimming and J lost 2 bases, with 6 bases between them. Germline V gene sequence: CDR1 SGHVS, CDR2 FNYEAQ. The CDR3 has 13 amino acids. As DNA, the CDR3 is TGTGCCAGCAGCTTATCGAGTAACACTGAAGCTTTCTTT. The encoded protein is CASSLSSNTEAFF.

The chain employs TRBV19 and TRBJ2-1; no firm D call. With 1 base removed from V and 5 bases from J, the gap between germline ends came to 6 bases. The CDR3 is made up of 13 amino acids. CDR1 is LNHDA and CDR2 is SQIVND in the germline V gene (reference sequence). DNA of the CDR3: TGTGCCAGTAGTATAGTGCCGAACAATGAGCAGTTCTTC. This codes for CASSIVPNNEQFF.

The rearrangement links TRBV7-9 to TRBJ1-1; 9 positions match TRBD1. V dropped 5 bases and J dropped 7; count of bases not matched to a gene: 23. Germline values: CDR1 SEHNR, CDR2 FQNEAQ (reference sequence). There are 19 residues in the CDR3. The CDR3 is CASSPTRGRGQGGDLEAFF. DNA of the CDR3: TGTGCCAGCAGCCCCACGAGAGGTCGGGGACAGGGAGGGGATCTTGAAGCTTTCTTT.

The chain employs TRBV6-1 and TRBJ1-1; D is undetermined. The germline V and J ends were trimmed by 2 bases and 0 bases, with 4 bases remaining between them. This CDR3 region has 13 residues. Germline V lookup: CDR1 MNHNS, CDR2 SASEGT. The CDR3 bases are TGTGCCAGCAGTGAAAGCGTGAACACTGAAGCTTTCTTT. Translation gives CASSESVNTEAFF.

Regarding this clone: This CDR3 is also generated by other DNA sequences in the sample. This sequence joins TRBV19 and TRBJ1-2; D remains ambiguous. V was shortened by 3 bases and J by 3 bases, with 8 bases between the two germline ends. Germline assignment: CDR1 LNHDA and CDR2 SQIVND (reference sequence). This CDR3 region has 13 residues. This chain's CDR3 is CASSIGGYYGYTF. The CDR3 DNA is TGTGCCAGTAGTATTGGCGGGTACTATGGCTACACCTTC. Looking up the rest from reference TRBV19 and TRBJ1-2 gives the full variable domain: DGGITQSPKYLFRKEGQNVTLSCEQNLNHDAMYWYRQDPGQGLRLIYYSQIVNDFQKGDIAEGYSVSREKKESFPLTVTSAQKNPTAFYLCASSIGGYYGYTFGSGTRLTVV.

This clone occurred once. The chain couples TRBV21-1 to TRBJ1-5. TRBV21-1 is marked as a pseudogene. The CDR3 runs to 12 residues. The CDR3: CASSKARQPQHF. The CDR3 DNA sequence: TGTGCCAGCAGCAAAGCCCGCCAGCCCCAGCATTTT.

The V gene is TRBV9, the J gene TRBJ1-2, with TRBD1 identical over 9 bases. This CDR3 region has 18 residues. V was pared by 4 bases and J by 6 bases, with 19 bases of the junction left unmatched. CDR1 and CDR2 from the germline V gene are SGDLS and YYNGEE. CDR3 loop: CASSPHPGTGSSLDGYTF. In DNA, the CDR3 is TGTGCCAGCAGCCCGCACCCCGGGACAGGGAGTAGCTTAGATGGCTACACCTTC.

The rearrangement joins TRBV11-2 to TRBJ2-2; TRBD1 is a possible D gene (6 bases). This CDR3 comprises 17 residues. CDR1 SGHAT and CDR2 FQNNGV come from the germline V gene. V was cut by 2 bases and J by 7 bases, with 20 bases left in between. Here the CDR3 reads CASSLWGRPGSGGELFF. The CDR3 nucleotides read TGTGCCAGCAGCTTATGGGGGCGTCCCGGGTCTGGCGGGGAGCTGTTTTTT.

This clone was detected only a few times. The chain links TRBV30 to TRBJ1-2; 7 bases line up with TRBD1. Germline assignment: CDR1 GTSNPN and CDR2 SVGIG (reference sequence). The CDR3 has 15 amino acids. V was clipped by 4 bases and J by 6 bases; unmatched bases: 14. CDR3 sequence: CAWNPEGGYADGYTF. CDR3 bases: TGTGCCTGGAACCCGGAAGGGGGCTACGCGGATGGCTACACCTTC.

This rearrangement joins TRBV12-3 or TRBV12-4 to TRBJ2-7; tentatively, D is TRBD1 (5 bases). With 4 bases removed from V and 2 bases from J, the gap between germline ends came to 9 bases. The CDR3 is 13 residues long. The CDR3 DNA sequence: TGTGCCAGCAGTTCGGACAAAGCCTACGAGCAGTACTTC. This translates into CASSSDKAYEQYF.

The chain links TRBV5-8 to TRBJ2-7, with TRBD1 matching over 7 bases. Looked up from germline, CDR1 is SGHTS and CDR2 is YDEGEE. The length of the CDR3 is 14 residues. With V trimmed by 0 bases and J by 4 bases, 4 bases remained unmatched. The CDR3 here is CASSLAGGSYEQYF. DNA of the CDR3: TGTGCCAGCAGCTTGGCAGGGGGTAGTTACGAGCAGTACTTC.

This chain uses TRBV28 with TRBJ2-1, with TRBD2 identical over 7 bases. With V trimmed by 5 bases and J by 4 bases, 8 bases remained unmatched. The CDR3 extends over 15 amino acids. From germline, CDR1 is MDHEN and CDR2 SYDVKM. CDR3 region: CASSPSSGAYNEQFF. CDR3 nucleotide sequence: TGTGCCAGCAGTCCCTCTAGCGGAGCATACAATGAGCAGTTCTTC.

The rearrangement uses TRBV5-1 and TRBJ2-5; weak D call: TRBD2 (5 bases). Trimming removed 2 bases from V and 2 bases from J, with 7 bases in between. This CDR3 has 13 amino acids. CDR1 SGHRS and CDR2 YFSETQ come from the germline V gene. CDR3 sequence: CASSFRGQETQYF. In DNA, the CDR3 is TGCGCCAGCAGCTTCCGGGGACAAGAGACCCAGTACTTC. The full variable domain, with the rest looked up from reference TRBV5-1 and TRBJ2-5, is KAGVTQTPRYLIKTRGQQVTLSCSPISGHRSVSWYQQTPGQGLQFLFEYFSETQRNKGNFPGRFSGRQFSNSRSEMNVSTLELGDSALYLCASSFRGQETQYFGPGTRLLVL.

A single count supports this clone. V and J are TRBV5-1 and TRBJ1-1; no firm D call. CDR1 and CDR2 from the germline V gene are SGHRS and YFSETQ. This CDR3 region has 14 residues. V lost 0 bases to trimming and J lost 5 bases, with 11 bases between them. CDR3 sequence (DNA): TGCGCCAGCAGCTTGGGTGTTTTATCGACTGAAGCTTTCTTT. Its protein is CASSLGVLSTEAFF.